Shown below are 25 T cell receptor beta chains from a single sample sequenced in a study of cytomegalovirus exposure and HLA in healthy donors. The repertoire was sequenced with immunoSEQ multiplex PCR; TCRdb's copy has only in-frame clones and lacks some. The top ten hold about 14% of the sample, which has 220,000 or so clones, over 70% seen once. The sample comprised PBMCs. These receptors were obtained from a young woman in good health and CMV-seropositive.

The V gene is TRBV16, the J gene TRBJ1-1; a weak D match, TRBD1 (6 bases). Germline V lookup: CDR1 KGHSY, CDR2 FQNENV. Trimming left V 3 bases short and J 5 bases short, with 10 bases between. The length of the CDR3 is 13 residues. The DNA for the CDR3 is TGTGCCAGCAGCCACGGCCAGGGGACTGAAGCTTTCTTT. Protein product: CASSHGQGTEAFF.

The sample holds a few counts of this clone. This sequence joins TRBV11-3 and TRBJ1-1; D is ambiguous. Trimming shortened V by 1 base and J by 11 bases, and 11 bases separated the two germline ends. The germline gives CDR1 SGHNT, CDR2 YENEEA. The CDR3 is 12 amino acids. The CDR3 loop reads CASSLGGGFAFF. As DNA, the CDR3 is TGTGCCAGCAGCTTAGGTGGAGGGTTCGCTTTCTTT.

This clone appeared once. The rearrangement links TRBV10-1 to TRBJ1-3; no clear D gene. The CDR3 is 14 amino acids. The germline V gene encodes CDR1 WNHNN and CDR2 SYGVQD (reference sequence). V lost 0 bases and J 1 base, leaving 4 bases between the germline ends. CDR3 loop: CASSESRSGNTIYF. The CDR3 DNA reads TGCGCCAGCAGTGAGTCTAGGTCTGGAAACACCATATATTTT.

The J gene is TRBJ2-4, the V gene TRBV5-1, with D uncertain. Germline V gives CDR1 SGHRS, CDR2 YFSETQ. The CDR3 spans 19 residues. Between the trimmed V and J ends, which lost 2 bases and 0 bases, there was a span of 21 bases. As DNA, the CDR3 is TGCGCCAGCAGCTTTCCCCGAAGCAACAGCAGACTAGCCAAAAACATTCAGTACTTC. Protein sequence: CASSFPRSNSRLAKNIQYF.

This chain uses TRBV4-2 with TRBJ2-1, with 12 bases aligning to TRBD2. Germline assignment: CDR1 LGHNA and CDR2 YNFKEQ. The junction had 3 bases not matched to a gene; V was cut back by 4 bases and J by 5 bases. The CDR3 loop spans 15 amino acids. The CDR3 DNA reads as TGTGCCAGCAGCCGACTAGCGGGAGACAACAATGAGCAGTTCTTC. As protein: CASSRLAGDNNEQFF.

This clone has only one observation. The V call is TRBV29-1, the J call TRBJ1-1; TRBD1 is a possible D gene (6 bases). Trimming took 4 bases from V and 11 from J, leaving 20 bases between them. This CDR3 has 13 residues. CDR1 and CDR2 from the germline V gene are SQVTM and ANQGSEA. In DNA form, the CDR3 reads TGCAGCGTTGTTCGGGGGGCATCCGATGGGGCTTTCTTT. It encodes CSVVRGASDGAFF.

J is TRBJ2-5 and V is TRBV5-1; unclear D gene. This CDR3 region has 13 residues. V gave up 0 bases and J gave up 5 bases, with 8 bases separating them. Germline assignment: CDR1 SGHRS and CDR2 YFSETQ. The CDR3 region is CASSLASRETQYF. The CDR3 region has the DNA TGCGCCAGCAGCTTGGCCTCTCGGGAGACCCAGTACTTC.

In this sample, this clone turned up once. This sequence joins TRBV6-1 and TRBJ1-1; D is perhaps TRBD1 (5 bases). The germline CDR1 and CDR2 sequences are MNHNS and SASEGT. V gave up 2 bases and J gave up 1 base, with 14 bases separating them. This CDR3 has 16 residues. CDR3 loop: CASSEKVEQANTEAFF. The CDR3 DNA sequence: TGTGCCAGCAGTGAAAAAGTTGAACAGGCGAACACTGAAGCTTTCTTT.

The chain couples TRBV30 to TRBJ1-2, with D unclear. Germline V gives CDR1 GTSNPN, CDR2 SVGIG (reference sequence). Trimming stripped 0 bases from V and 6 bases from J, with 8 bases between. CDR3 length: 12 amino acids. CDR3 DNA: TGTGCCTGGAGTGTTCAGGAGGATGGCTACACCTTC. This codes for CAWSVQEDGYTF. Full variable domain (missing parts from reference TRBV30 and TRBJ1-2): SQTIHQWPATLVQPVGSPLSLECTVEGTSNPNLYWYRQAAGRGLQLLFYSVGIGQISSEVPQNLSASRPQDRQFILSSKKLLLSDSGFYLCAWSVQEDGYTFGSGTRLTVV.

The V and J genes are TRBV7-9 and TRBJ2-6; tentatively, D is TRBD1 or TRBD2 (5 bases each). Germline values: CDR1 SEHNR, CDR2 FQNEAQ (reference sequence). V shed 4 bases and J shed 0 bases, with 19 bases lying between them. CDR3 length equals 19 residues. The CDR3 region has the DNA TGTGCCAGCAGCTCCCGGGACGGAGGCATCATCTCTGGGGCCAACGTCCTGACTTTC. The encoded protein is CASSSRDGGIISGANVLTF.

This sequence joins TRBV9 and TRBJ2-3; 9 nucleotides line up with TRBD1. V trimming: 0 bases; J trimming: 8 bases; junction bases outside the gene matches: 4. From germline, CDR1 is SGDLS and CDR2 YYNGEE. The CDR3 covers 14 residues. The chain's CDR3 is CASSVESGQGTQYF. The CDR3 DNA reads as TGTGCCAGCAGCGTAGAATCGGGACAGGGTACGCAGTATTTT.

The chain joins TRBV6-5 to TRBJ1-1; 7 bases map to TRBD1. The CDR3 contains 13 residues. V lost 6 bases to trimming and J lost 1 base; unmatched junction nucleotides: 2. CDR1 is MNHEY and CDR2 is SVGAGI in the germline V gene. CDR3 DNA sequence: TGTGCCAGCAGCCGGACAGGGAACACTGAAGCTTTCTTT. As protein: CASSRTGNTEAFF.

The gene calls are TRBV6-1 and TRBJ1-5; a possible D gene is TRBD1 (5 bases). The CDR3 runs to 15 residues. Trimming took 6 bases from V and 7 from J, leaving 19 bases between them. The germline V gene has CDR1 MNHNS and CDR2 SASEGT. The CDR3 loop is CASSYLEGEDQPQHF. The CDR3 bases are TGTGCCAGCAGCTACCTCGAAGGGGAGGACCAGCCCCAGCATTTT.

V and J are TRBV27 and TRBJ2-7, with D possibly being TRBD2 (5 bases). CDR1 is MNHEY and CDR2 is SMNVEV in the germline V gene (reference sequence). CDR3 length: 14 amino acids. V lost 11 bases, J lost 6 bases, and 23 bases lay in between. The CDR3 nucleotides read TGTGCCGACCTACTAAGCGGAAGGCTCGGCGAGCAGTACTTC. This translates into CADLLSGRLGEQYF.

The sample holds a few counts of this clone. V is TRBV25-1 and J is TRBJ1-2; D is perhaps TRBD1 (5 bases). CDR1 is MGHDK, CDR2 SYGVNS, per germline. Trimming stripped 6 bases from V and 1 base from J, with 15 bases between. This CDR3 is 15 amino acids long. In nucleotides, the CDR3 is TGTGCCAGCAGGAAGGGGACGGACCATAACTATGGCTACACCTTC. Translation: CASRKGTDHNYGYTF.

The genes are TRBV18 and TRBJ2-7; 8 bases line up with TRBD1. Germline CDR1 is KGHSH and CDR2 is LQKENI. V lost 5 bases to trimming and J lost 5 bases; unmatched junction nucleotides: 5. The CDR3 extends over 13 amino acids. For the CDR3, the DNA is TGTGCCAGCTCATCCGGACAGGGAGACGAGCAGTACTTC. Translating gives CASSSGQGDEQYF.

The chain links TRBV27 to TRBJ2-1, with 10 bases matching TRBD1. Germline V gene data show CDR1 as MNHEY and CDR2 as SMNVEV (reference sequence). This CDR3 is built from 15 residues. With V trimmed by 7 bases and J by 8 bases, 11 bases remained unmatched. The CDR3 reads CASTSSRQGAYEQFF. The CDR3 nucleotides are TGTGCCAGCACCTCCTCAAGACAGGGGGCCTATGAGCAGTTCTTC.

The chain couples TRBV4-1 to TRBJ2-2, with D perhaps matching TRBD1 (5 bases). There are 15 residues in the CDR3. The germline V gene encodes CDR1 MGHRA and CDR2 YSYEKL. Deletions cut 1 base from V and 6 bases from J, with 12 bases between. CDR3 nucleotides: TGCGCCAGCAGCCAAGGTGACCACAGGTCCGGGGAGCTGTTTTTT. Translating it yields CASSQGDHRSGELFF.

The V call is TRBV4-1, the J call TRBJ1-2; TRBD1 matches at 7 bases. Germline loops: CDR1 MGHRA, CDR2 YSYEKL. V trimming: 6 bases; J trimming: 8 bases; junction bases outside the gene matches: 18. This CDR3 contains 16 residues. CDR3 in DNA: TGCGCCAGCAGTCGCCAACTAACGACGGACAGGACCGGCTACACCTTC. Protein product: CASSRQLTTDRTGYTF.

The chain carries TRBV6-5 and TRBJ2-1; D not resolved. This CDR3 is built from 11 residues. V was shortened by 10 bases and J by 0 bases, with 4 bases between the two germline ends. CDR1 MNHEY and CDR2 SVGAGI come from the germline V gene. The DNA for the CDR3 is TGTGCCACCGGCTCCTACAATGAGCAGTTCTTC. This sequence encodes CATGSYNEQFF.

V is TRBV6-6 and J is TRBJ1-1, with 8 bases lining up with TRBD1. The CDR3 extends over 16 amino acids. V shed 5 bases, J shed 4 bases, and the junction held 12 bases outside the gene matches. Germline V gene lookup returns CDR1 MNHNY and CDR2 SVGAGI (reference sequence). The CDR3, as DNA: TGTGCCAGCAGTCATAGGACAGGGACGGTTCTCACTGAAGCTTTCTTT. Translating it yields CASSHRTGTVLTEAFF.

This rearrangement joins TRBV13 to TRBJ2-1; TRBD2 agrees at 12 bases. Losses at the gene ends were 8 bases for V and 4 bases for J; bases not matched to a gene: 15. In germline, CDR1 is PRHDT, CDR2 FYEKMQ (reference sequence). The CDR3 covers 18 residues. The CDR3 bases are TGTGCCAGCGCTATACCTACCTCTAGCGGGAGGGTTTACAATGAGCAGTTCTTC. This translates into CASAIPTSSGRVYNEQFF. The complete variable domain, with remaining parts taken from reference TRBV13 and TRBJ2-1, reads AAGVIQSPRHLIKEKRETATLKCYPIPRHDTVYWYQQGPGQDPQFLISFYEKMQSDKGSIPDRFSAQQFSDYHSELNMSSLELGDSALYFCASAIPTSSGRVYNEQFFGPGTRLTVL.

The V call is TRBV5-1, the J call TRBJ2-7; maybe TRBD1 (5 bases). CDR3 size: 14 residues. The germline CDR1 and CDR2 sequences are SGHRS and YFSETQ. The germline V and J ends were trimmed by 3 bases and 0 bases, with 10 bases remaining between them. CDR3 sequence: CASSSDIFSYEQYF. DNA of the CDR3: TGCGCCAGCAGCTCGGACATTTTCTCCTACGAGCAGTACTTC.

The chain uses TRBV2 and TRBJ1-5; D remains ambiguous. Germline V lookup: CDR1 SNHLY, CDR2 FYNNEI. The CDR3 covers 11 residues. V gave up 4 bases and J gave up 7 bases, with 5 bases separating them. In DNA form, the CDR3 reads TGTGCCAGCAGTGGAGGGCAGCCCCAGCATTTT. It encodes CASSGGQPQHF.

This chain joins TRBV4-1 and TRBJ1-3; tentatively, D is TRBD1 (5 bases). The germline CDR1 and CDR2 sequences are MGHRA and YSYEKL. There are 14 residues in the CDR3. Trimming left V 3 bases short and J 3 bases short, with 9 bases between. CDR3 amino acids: CASSQTDNGNTIYF. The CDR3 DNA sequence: TGCGCCAGCAGCCAGACAGACAATGGAAACACCATATATTTT.